A selection of T cell receptor beta chains follows, all from one sample in a study of CD8 T cells in Susac syndrome. In TCRdb, the immunoSEQ multiplex PCR reads were re-called with MiXCR into one record per CDR3 protein. The sample consists of some 80,000 distinct CDR3 sequences, around 94% of them appearing once. Input material: CD8+ T cells from PBMCs. The source of these receptors is a human donor in good health. The CDR3 runs from the conserved cysteine through the conserved F or W. A D gene is named only where the DNA matches it firmly. The size of a clone is reported for some rows only, either as once, few or many, or as a class for expanded clones.

J gene: TRBJ2-1
clone size: -
D gene: -
V gene: TRBV29-1
CDR3 DNA: TGCAGCCTTAAACTCCGGGACATCACCCACAATGAGCAGTTCTTC
CDR3 protein: CSLKLRDITHNEQFF

J gene: TRBJ2-1
clone size: -
D gene: TRBD2
V gene: TRBV4-1
CDR3 DNA: TGCGCCAGCAGCCAAGATCTCGGGGGGAGCTCCTACAATGAGCAGTTCTTC
CDR3 protein: CASSQDLGGSSYNEQFF

J gene: TRBJ2-3
clone size: -
D gene: -
V gene: TRBV2
CDR3 DNA: TGTGCCAGCAGTGAGGTTTTATTGGCAGGGCGCACAGATACGCAGTATTTT
CDR3 protein: CASSEVLLAGRTDTQYF

J gene: TRBJ2-7
clone size: -
D gene: -
V gene: TRBV7-9
CDR3 DNA: TGTGCCAGCAGCTCACAACACAACAGTAACTACGAGCAGTACTTC
CDR3 protein: CASSSQHNSNYEQYF

J gene: TRBJ1-1
clone size: -
D gene: TRBD1
V gene: TRBV6-1
CDR3 DNA: TGTGCCAGCAGTGATGTCCGGACAGGGAGTCCTGAAGCTTTCTTT
CDR3 protein: CASSDVRTGSPEAFF

J gene: TRBJ2-1
clone size: few
D gene: -
V gene: TRBV7-6
CDR3 DNA: TGTGCCAGCAGCTTGCGGGGCAATGAGCAGTTCTTC
CDR3 protein: CASSLRGNEQFF

J gene: TRBJ1-1
clone size: -
D gene: TRBD1
V gene: TRBV9
CDR3 DNA: TGTGCCAGCAGCGAGCGACAGGGAACTAACACTGAAGCTTTCTTT
CDR3 protein: CASSERQGTNTEAFF

J gene: TRBJ2-5
clone size: -
D gene: TRBD2
V gene: TRBV7-2
CDR3 DNA: TGTGCCAGCAGCTTAACGACTAGCGGGGGAGAGACCCAGTACTTC
CDR3 protein: CASSLTTSGGETQYF

J gene: TRBJ2-1
clone size: -
D gene: -
V gene: TRBV19
CDR3 DNA: TGTGCCAGTAGGTCCGAGGGACTGACCTCCTACAATGAGCAGTTCTTC
CDR3 protein: CASRSEGLTSYNEQFF

J gene: TRBJ2-5
clone size: few
D gene: -
V gene: TRBV4-1
CDR3 DNA: TGCGCCAGCAGCCAAGAAAGGGCGTTCGCCCAAGAGACCCAGTACTTC
CDR3 protein: CASSQERAFAQETQYF

J gene: TRBJ2-6
clone size: -
D gene: -
V gene: TRBV4-3
CDR3 DNA: TGCGCCAGCAGCCAAGGTGGCAGGGTTTCTGGGGCCAACGTCCTGACTTTC
CDR3 protein: CASSQGGRVSGANVLTF

J gene: TRBJ2-1
clone size: -
D gene: -
V gene: TRBV20-1
CDR3 DNA: TGCAGTGCTAGATCGGTAGCGGTAATCAATGAGCAGTTCTTC
CDR3 protein: CSARSVAVINEQFF

J gene: TRBJ1-5
clone size: -
D gene: -
V gene: TRBV20-1
CDR3 DNA: TGCAGTGCTAGAGATCTTAGACACAACTATCAGCCCCAGCATTTT
CDR3 protein: CSARDLRHNYQPQHF

J gene: TRBJ2-5
clone size: -
D gene: TRBD2
V gene: TRBV14
CDR3 DNA: TGTGCCAGCAGCCAGAGGGGTAGCGGGGGACGCGAGACCCAGTACTTC
CDR3 protein: CASSQRGSGGRETQYF

J gene: TRBJ1-1
clone size: once
D gene: -
V gene: TRBV6-5
CDR3 DNA: TGTGCCAGCAGTCTCGACAAACACTCTCCTAGCATGAACACTGAAGCTTTCTTT
CDR3 protein: CASSLDKHSPSMNTEAFF

J gene: TRBJ2-7
clone size: -
D gene: TRBD1
V gene: TRBV15
CDR3 DNA: TGTGCCACCAACCGAGCAGGGGGCGCGGATTTTCGGTCCTACGAGCAGTACTTC
CDR3 protein: CATNRAGGADFRSYEQYF

J gene: TRBJ2-1
clone size: -
D gene: TRBD2
V gene: TRBV9
CDR3 DNA: TGTGCCAGCAGCGTAGAGGGACTAGGTCCGTATGAGCAGTTCTTC
CDR3 protein: CASSVEGLGPYEQFF

J gene: TRBJ2-5
clone size: -
D gene: TRBD2
V gene: TRBV28
CDR3 DNA: TGTGCCAGCAGACCAGCCCTTGGCGGGAGGGCCCGGGAGACCCAGTACTTC
CDR3 protein: CASRPALGGRARETQYF

J gene: TRBJ2-7
clone size: few
D gene: TRBD1
V gene: TRBV27
CDR3 DNA: TGTGCCAGCAGTTTGGGACAGACCTACGAGCAGTACTTC
CDR3 protein: CASSLGQTYEQYF